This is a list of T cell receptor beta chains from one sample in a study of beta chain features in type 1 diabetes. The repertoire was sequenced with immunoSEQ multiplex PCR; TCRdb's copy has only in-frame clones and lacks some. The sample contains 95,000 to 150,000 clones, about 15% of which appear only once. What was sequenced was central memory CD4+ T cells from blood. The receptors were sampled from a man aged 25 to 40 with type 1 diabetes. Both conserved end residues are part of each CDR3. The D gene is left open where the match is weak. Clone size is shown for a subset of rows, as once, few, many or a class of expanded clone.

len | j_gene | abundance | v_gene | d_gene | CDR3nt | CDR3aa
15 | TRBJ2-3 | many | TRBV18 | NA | TGTGCCAGCTCACCAGGGATCGGGACCGCAGATACGCAGTATTTT | CASSPGIGTADTQYF
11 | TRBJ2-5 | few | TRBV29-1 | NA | TGCAGCGTTGCCTTTTTAGAGACCCAGTACTTC | CSVAFLETQYF
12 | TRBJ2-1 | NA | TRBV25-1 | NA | TGTGCCAGCAGTGAACAGTACAATGAGCAGTTCTTC | CASSEQYNEQFF
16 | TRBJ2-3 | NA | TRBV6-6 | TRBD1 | TGTGCCAGCACCACAGGACAGGGAGGCAACACAGATACGCAGTATTTT | CASTTGQGGNTDTQYF
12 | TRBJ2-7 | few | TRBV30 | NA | TGTGCCTGGAGTGGTAACGGGAATCGTGGAAACTTC | CAWSGNGNRGNF
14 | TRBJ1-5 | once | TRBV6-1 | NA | TGTGCCAGCAGTGAGATCCAGGCCAATCAGCCCCAGCATTTT | CASSEIQANQPQHF
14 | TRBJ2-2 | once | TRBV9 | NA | TGTGCCAGCAGCGTAGGTCCGAACACCGGGGAGCTGTTTTTT | CASSVGPNTGELFF
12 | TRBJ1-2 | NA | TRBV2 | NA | TGTGCCAGCAGTGGCTACAGGGATGGCTACACCTTC | CASSGYRDGYTF
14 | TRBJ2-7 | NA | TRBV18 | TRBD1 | TGTGCCAGCTCACTCGACAGGGTCTCCTACGAGCAGTACTTC | CASSLDRVSYEQYF
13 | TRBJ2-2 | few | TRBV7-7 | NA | TGTGCCAGCAGCTTGAGCGAAGCCGGGGAGCTGTTTTTT | CASSLSEAGELFF
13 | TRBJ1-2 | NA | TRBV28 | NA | TGTGCCAGCAGATCACAGTCAGGCTATGGCTACACCTTC | CASRSQSGYGYTF
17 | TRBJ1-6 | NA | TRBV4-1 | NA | TGCGCCAGCAGCCCGGGCCAGCAGACCTCCTATAATTCACCCCTCCACTTT | CASSPGQQTSYNSPLHF
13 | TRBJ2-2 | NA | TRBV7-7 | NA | TGTGCCAGCAGCTGGGAGGTGGGCGGGGAGCTGTTTTTT | CASSWEVGGELFF
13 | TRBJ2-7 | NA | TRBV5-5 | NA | TGTGCCAGCAGCAAACAGGGAGCCTACGAGCAGTACTTC | CASSKQGAYEQYF
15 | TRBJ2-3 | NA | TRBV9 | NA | TGTGCCAGCAGCGCGAACCCGGGGCACTCAGATACGCAGTATTTT | CASSANPGHSDTQYF
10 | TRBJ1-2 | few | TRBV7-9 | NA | TGTGCCAGCAGTGTGGAGGGCTACACCTTC | CASSVEGYTF
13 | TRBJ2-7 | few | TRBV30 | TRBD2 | TGTGCCTGGAGTTCCCTAGCGGGGAACGAGCAGTACTTC | CAWSSLAGNEQYF
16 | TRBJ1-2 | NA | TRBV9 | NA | TGTGCCAGCAGCCCCTTGTTCCGGGACAAGGAATATGGCTACACCTTC | CASSPLFRDKEYGYTF
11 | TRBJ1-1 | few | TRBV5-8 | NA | TGTGCCAGCAGCCTTCGCATAGAAGCTTTCTTT | CASSLRIEAFF
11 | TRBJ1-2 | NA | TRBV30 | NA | TGTGCCTGGAGTCCGATTTCTGGCTACACCTTC | CAWSPISGYTF
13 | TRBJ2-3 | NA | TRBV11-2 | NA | TGTGCCAGCAGCCGAGGGGCTACAGATACGCAGTATTTT | CASSRGATDTQYF
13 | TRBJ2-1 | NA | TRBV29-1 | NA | TGCAGCGGTGTACCTGATACCTACAATGAGCAGTTCTTC | CSGVPDTYNEQFF
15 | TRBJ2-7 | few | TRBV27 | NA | TGTGCCAGCAGTTTATCTGGGCCAGGGGTGGGCGAGCAGTACTTC | CASSLSGPGVGEQYF
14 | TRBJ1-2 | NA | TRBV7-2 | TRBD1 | TGTGCCAGCAGCCCTCACAAGGACAGGGTATACTACACCTTC | CASSPHKDRVYYTF
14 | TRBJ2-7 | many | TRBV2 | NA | TGTGCCAGTACTGACACCTATTCCACGGGCGAGCAGTACTTC | CASTDTYSTGEQYF
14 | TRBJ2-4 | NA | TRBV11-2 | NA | TGTGCCAGCAGCTTCCGAGCGGCGGAAAACATTCAGTACTTC | CASSFRAAENIQYF
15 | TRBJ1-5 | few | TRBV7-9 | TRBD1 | TGTGCCAGCAGCTTAGGGACAGGGGCCAATCAGCCCCAGCATTTT | CASSLGTGANQPQHF
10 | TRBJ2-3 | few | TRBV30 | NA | TGTGCCTGGAGCACAGATACGCAGTATTTT | CAWSTDTQYF
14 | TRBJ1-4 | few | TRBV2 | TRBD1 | TGTGCCAGCAGTGTCGAAGGGGGCAGTGAAAAACTGTTTTTT | CASSVEGGSEKLFF
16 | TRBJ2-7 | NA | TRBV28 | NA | TGTGCCAGCAGGGGGCCGGGCAGCCCCACGCTCTACGAGCAGTACTTC | CASRGPGSPTLYEQYF